This is a list of T cell receptor beta chains from one sample in a study of OX40 agonist ivuxolimab in advanced cancers. Sequenced by immunoSEQ multiplex PCR; TCRdb stores in-frame clones only, minus some. The sample has more than 65,000 clones; around 90% are singletons. Material: CD4+ or CD8+ T cells sorted from blood, obtained in a trial of the OX40 agonist ivuxolimab. The receptor source for this set is an adult with an advanced solid tumor such as melanoma, head and neck, liver or kidney cancer. Each CDR3 is given without its conserved first and last residue. Each record gives: D gene, clone size, V gene, CDR3 length, CDR3 protein. A D gene is named only where the DNA matches it firmly. Expanded clones get a size class; other rows say once, few or many, or leave the size out.

d_gene: NA; abundance: NA; v_gene: TRBV19; len: 10; CDR3aa: ASSNDQSPLH
d_gene: TRBD2; abundance: NA; v_gene: TRBV11-3; len: 13; CDR3aa: ASSLVLAGVNEQF
d_gene: TRBD2; abundance: NA; v_gene: TRBV5-6; len: 15; CDR3aa: ASSLALREVKTGELF
d_gene: TRBD1; abundance: NA; v_gene: TRBV5-1; len: 13; CDR3aa: ASELGQGAQETQY
d_gene: NA; abundance: NA; v_gene: TRBV11-2; len: 12; CDR3aa: ASSLGAQNTEAF
d_gene: NA; abundance: NA; v_gene: TRBV21-1; len: 12; CDR3aa: ASSKEGFEYEQY
d_gene: NA; abundance: few; v_gene: TRBV18; len: 11; CDR3aa: ASYRDGYNEQF
d_gene: TRBD2; abundance: NA; v_gene: TRBV7-9; len: 13; CDR3aa: ASSTTSGPFNTQY
d_gene: NA; abundance: NA; v_gene: TRBV30; len: 11; CDR3aa: AWSSASGNTIY
d_gene: NA; abundance: NA; v_gene: TRBV6-5; len: 10; CDR3aa: ASRTGSNGYT
d_gene: NA; abundance: NA; v_gene: TRBV18; len: 14; CDR3aa: ASSLSVGGYDQPQH
d_gene: NA; abundance: NA; v_gene: TRBV11-3; len: 13; CDR3aa: ASSLAGDPGNTIY
d_gene: NA; abundance: once; v_gene: TRBV6-1; len: 12; CDR3aa: ASKIGQSTDTQY
d_gene: TRBD1; abundance: NA; v_gene: TRBV18; len: 14; CDR3aa: ASSLTGQGAQETQY
d_gene: TRBD1; abundance: NA; v_gene: TRBV5-1; len: 14; CDR3aa: ASSPGPGQGAYGYT
d_gene: NA; abundance: NA; v_gene: TRBV7-6; len: 11; CDR3aa: ASSLGQGDGYT
d_gene: TRBD2; abundance: NA; v_gene: TRBV5-1; len: 15; CDR3aa: ASSLGLAGGSTGELF
d_gene: NA; abundance: NA; v_gene: TRBV7-3; len: 13; CDR3aa: ASSPNPDRNSPLH
d_gene: TRBD1; abundance: NA; v_gene: TRBV10-3; len: 12; CDR3aa: AIRLTGETYEQY
d_gene: NA; abundance: few; v_gene: TRBV15; len: 11; CDR3aa: ATSRGIDYEQY
d_gene: NA; abundance: NA; v_gene: TRBV6-5; len: 14; CDR3aa: ASSYGPGPADTEAF
d_gene: NA; abundance: NA; v_gene: TRBV10-3; len: 11; CDR3aa: AIGGTTNEKLF
d_gene: NA; abundance: NA; v_gene: TRBV9; len: 12; CDR3aa: ASSVGQFYNEQF
d_gene: TRBD2; abundance: NA; v_gene: TRBV19; len: 18; CDR3aa: ASSIDPPGLAGAPGGELF
d_gene: TRBD1; abundance: NA; v_gene: TRBV5-1; len: 13; CDR3aa: ASSRTGDPNTEAF
d_gene: NA; abundance: NA; v_gene: TRBV15; len: 14; CDR3aa: ATSRDQGGWNEKLF
d_gene: NA; abundance: once; v_gene: TRBV18; len: 14; CDR3aa: ASSPLTGAVYNEQF
d_gene: NA; abundance: NA; v_gene: TRBV19; len: 13; CDR3aa: ASSIKERAGNTIY
d_gene: NA; abundance: few; v_gene: TRBV10-1; len: 11; CDR3aa: ASSDYSGNTIY
d_gene: TRBD2; abundance: NA; v_gene: TRBV5-4; len: 14; CDR3aa: ASSRGLAGAVYEQY
d_gene: NA; abundance: NA; v_gene: TRBV11-2; len: 12; CDR3aa: ASSLHGRTYEQY
d_gene: NA; abundance: NA; v_gene: TRBV5-1; len: 13; CDR3aa: ASSSNTGTNGGYT
d_gene: TRBD1; abundance: once; v_gene: TRBV27; len: 10; CDR3aa: ASSFRGQPQH
d_gene: NA; abundance: NA; v_gene: TRBV25-1; len: 15; CDR3aa: ASSGALGQIRAYEQY
d_gene: NA; abundance: NA; v_gene: TRBV7-8; len: 13; CDR3aa: ASSSQAGVTGELF
d_gene: NA; abundance: NA; v_gene: TRBV30; len: 11; CDR3aa: AWKVLTNEKLF
d_gene: NA; abundance: once; v_gene: TRBV6-5; len: 11; CDR3aa: ASSRLSTGELF
d_gene: TRBD2; abundance: NA; v_gene: TRBV19; len: 12; CDR3aa: ASSRLAGEETQY
d_gene: NA; abundance: NA; v_gene: TRBV11-2; len: 13; CDR3aa: ASSLDGTPGETQY